This T cell receptor beta chain was sequenced for a study of T cells after yellow fever vaccination. As for this clonotype: At one end, the junction sequence differs from germline, possibly due to a read error.

This CDR3 region has 15 residues. It was through 5'RACE template switching that TCR cDNA was made, with a universal primer site and UMIs added. TCRdb reanalysed the 5' RACE reads using MiXCR and keeps one entry per CDR3 protein. This table has about 580,000 distinct CDR3 sequences, 17% appearing once. The starting material was PBMCs, obtained 4 to 6 days after the first yellow fever vaccination. This chain uses TRBV12-3 or TRBV12-4 with TRBJ2-4, with 8 bases aligning to TRBD2. The source is a man younger than 35 who received the YFV17D yellow fever vaccine. CDR3 DNA sequence: TGTGCCAGCAGATTAGCGGGGATAGCCAAAAACATTCAGTACTTC. Its translation: CASRLAGIAKNIQYF.